Described below is a single TCR beta chain sequence and its context. Its target is not known. One base away lies a much larger clone, so this may be a sequencing read error. Samples came from axillary lymph nodes draining the breast cancer. TCRdb itself ran the multiplex PCR reads through MiXCR, one entry per CDR3 protein. The data hold 200,000 to 300,000 distinct CDR3 sequences, with about 30% observed a single time. This entry comes from a study of breast tumors, draining lymph nodes, adjacent tissues. Overall study findings and caveats: Luminal-like breast cancer showed significantly higher tumor–nontumor repertoire similarity than basal-like. Findings are consistent with lymph node origin and intratumoral expansion of most tumor T cells. Tumors had less TCR diversity than lymph nodes, more than nontumor tissue. Data only fit, rather than demonstrated, lymph node origin of most tumor T cells.

J was trimmed by 8 bases and V by 4 bases; bases with no gene match: 24. Germline V CDR1 and CDR2: SGHRS, YFSETQ. The CDR3 extends over 19 amino acids. The TCR comes from a female donor with breast cancer. Some clones in this sample may be carry-over from other donors' samples. The chain carries TRBV5-1 and TRBJ2-1; 7 bases map to TRBD2. The specimen sequenced was axillary lymph node tissue. CDR3 in amino acids: CASSRSTYSFGRRVDEQFF. CDR3 sequence (DNA): TGCGCCAGCAGCAGGTCCACCTATAGTTTCGGGAGGAGGGTCGATGAGCAGTTCTTC.